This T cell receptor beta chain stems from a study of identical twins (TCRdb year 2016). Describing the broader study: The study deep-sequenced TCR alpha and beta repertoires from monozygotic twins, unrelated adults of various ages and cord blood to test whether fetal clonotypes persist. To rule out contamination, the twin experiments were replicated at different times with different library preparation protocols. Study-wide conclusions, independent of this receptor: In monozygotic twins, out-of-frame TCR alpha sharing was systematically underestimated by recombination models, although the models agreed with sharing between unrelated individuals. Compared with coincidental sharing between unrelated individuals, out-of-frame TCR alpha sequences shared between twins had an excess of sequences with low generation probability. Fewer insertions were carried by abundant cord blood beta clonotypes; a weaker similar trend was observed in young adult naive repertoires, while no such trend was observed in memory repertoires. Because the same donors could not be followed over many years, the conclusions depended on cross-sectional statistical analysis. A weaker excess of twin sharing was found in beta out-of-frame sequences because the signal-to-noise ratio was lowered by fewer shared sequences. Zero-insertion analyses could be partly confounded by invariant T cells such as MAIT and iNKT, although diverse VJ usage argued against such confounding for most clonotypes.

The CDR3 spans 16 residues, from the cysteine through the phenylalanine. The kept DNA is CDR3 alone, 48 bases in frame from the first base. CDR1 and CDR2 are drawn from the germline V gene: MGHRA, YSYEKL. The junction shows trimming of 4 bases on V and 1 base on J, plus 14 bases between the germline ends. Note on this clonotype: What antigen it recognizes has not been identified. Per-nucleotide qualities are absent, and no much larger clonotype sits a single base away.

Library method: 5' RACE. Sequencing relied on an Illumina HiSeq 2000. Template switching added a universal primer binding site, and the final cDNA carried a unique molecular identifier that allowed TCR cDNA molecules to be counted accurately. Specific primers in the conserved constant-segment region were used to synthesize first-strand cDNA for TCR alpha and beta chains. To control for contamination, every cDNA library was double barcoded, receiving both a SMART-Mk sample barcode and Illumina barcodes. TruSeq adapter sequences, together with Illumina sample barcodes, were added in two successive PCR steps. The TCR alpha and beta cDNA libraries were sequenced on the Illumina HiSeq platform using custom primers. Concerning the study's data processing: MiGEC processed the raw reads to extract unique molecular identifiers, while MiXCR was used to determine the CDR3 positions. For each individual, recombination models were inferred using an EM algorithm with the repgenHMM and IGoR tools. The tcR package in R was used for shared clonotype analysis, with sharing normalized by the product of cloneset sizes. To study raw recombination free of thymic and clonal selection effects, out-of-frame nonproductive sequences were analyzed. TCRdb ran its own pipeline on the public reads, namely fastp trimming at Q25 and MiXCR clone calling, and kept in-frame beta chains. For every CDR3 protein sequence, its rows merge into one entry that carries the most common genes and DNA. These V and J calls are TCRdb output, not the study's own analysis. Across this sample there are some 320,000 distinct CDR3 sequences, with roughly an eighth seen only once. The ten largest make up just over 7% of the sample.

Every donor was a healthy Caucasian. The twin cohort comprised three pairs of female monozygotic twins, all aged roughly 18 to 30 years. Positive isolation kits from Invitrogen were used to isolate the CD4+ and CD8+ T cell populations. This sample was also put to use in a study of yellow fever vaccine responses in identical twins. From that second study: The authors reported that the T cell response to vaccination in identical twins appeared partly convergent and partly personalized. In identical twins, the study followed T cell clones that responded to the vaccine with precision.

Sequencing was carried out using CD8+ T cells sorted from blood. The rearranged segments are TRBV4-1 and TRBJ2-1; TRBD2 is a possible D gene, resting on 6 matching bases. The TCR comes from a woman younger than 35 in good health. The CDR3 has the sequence CASSRNPGTSYNEQFF. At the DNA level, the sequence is TGCGCCAGCAGCCGGAATCCCGGGACTTCCTACAATGAGCAGTTCTTC.